This T cell receptor beta chain was retrieved from a study of T cells after yellow fever vaccination. V lost 6 bases and J 6 bases, leaving 13 bases between the germline ends. This CDR3 is 13 amino acids long. TCRdb passed the 5' RACE reads through MiXCR, listing each CDR3 protein once. The sample comprises 60,000 to 75,000 distinct CDR3 sequences, just over 6.5% of which are singletons, and under 45% rests with the top ten. This clonotype was recorded a few times. This chain joins TRBV12-3 or TRBV12-4 and TRBJ2-3; D perhaps matches TRBD2 (7 bases). This clonotype was sampled from a man aged 18-30 years who received the YFV17D yellow fever vaccine. The sample was CD8+ T cells sorted from PBMCs, taken about 41 days after the first yellow fever vaccination. The CDR3 reads CASSPGGADTQYF. For the CDR3, the DNA is TGTGCCAGCAGCCCTGGGGGGGCCGATACGCAGTATTTT.